The T cell receptor (beta chain) under discussion was sequenced for a study of T cell repertoires in cytomegalovirus infection. Whole-study context: In public TCR beta signatures, there were indications of both CMV infection and matching HLA type.

The CDR3 consists of 18 residues. Germline assignment: CDR1 SGHTA and CDR2 FQGNSA. V dropped 0 bases and J dropped 6; count of bases not matched to a gene: 10. From the reads, TCRdb called clonotypes with MiXCR, one entry per CDR3 protein. The data show 740,000 or so distinct CDR3 sequences, less than 40% seen once. Study-level points and caveats: Predominance within the ex vivo response was attributable to HLA-C-restricted CMV-specific TCR beta clonotypes. Using cumulative public TCR beta family frequency, the authors identified those who carried CMV together with the relevant HLA.

A word on this clonotype: Antigen: not known.

This receptor was identified in a human donor in good health (CMV status not recorded). Some clones in this sample may be carry-over from other donors' samples. The sequenced sample consisted of PBMCs. This chain joins TRBV7-2 and TRBJ2-2; 10 nucleotides agree with TRBD2. The DNA of the CDR3 is TGTGCCAGCAGCTTAGCGAAAGAGCGGGGGGGCCGAGCCGGGGAGCTGTTTTTT. Amino acid sequence: CASSLAKERGGRAGELFF. The full variable domain, completed using reference TRBV7-2 and TRBJ2-2, is GAGVSQSPSNKVTEKGKDVELRCDPISGHTALYWYRQSLGQGLEFLIYFQGNSAPDKSGLPSDRFSAERTGGSVSTLTIQRTQQEDSAVYLCASSLAKERGGRAGELFFGEGSRLTVL.